The clone carrying this T cell receptor (beta chain) appeared once. CDR1 and CDR2 (germline): SQVTM, ANQGSEA. The V and J ends lost 7 bases and 8 bases, in that order; junction bases with no gene match: 10. There are 13 residues in the CDR3. In the original workflow: Cell counts per sample came from amplifying reference gene primers. Produced via immunoSEQ multiplex PCR; TCRdb's table is partial and in-frame only. D and trimming come from the DNA, and the V and J calls and clone size come from that table. The sample records fewer than 80,000 clones, 92% being singletons. The data were obtained in a study of blood T cell repertoires in COVID-19. For the study at large: COVID-19 samples from acute and convalescent phases originated in the United States, Italy and Spain. T cells, B-cell-depleted T cells, or PBMCs supplied cDNA or gDNA.

The TCR originated in a human donor in a cohort sampled during active COVID-19. V and J are TRBV29-1 and TRBJ2-3; 9 bases are a match to TRBD2. Sequencing was performed on peripheral blood. This CDR3 reads CSARTSVQGTQYF. DNA for the CDR3: TGCAGCGCTCGGACTAGCGTGCAAGGTACGCAGTATTTT.